The 9 T cell receptor beta chains reported below all come from one sample, sequenced in a study of T cells in Graves' hyperthyroidism and ophthalmopathy. Researchers took RNA transcripts and amplified the TCR beta CDR3 regions from them. The TCR CDR3 was amplified in a first-round RT-PCR using the HTBI primer set. TCRdb reanalysed the multiplex PCR reads using MiXCR and keeps one entry per CDR3 protein. The data show approximately 640,000 distinct CDR3 sequences, roughly 17% seen once. The sequenced sample consisted of blood. Source of these receptors: a man aged 50 to 60 with Graves' hyperthyroidism.

V is TRBV24-1 and J is TRBJ2-1; D unresolved. This CDR3 has 11 amino acids. Germline loops: CDR1 KGHDR, CDR2 SFDVKD. Deletions cut 1 base from V and 8 bases from J, with 2 bases between. The CDR3 sequence is CATSDFHEQFF. CDR3 bases: TGTGCCACCAGTGATTTCCATGAGCAGTTCTTC.

Of note for this clonotype: One end of the junction is discordant with germline, which a read error may explain. Here the CDR3 reads CSARDLERAGVYEHYF. The CDR3, as DNA: TGCAGTGCTAGAGATTTGGAGAGAGCGGGAGTGTACGAGCACTACTTC. The genes are TRBV20-1 and TRBJ2-7, with TRBD2 identical over 8 bases. Germline assignment: CDR1 DFQATT and CDR2 SNEGSKA (reference sequence). This CDR3 spans 16 amino acids.

There are many counts of this clonotype. The J gene is TRBJ1-1, the V gene TRBV27; 12 nucleotides align to TRBD1. In germline, CDR1 is MNHEY, CDR2 SMNVEV (reference sequence). V was clipped by 1 base and J by 0 bases; unmatched bases: 6. This CDR3 is built from 18 residues. The CDR3 coding sequence is TGTGCCAGCAGTTTATTCTCCGGGACAGGGGGCATGAACACTGAAGCTTTCTTT. Encoded protein: CASSLFSGTGGMNTEAFF.

The chain has TRBV5-1 and TRBJ2-7; TRBD2 might be the D (6 bases). Germline assignment: CDR1 SGHRS and CDR2 YFSETQ. V was cut by 0 bases and J by 1 base, with 8 bases left in between. CDR3 length equals 14 residues. CDR3 coding DNA: TGCGCCAGCAGCTTGGAGCGGGTTTCCTACGAGCAGTACTTC. Its translation is CASSLERVSYEQYF. Full variable domain (rest looked up from reference TRBV5-1 and TRBJ2-7): KAGVTQTPRYLIKTRGQQVTLSCSPISGHRSVSWYQQTPGQGLQFLFEYFSETQRNKGNFPGRFSGRQFSNSRSEMNVSTLELGDSALYLCASSLERVSYEQYFGPGTRLTVT.

This clonotype was seen a handful of times. The chain joins TRBV7-2 to TRBJ2-5; D is ambiguous. CDR1 SGHTA and CDR2 FQGNSA come from the germline V gene. The CDR3 contains 13 residues. Trimming left V 4 bases short and J 5 bases short, with 11 bases between. Here the CDR3 reads CASSWADLETQYF. CDR3 in DNA: TGTGCCAGCAGCTGGGCCGATTTGGAGACCCAGTACTTC.

The rearrangement links TRBV5-1 to TRBJ2-2; D is unclear. Germline CDR1 and CDR2: SGHRS and YFSETQ. V was trimmed by 6 bases and J by 3 bases, leaving 6 bases between them. CDR3 length equals 12 residues. For the CDR3, the DNA is TGCGCCAGCAAGGTGGACACCGGGGAGCTGTTTTTT. Residues: CASKVDTGELFF.

This clonotype was counted at least ten times. The chain uses TRBV15 and TRBJ2-1; 7 bases match TRBD1. V shed 0 bases, J shed 10 bases, and the junction held 9 bases outside the gene matches. The CDR3 length is 15 residues. Germline loops: CDR1 LNHNV, CDR2 YYDKDF (reference sequence). As DNA, the CDR3 is TGTGCCACCAGCAGAGATCAGAGGGGGCTAGGGGAGCAGTTCTTC. Translated: CATSRDQRGLGEQFF.

The chain combines TRBV20-1 with TRBJ1-6; 8 nucleotides line up with TRBD1. J lost 9 bases, V lost 0 bases, and 10 bases had no gene match. Germline CDR1 and CDR2: DFQATT and SNEGSKA (reference sequence). This CDR3 is built from 16 residues. Written as DNA, the CDR3 is TGCAGTGCTAGAGAGTGGGACAGGAGCTTCACTTCACCCCTCCACTTT. Amino acid sequence: CSAREWDRSFTSPLHF.

This clonotype was counted a few times. The CDR3: CASSLEPTTGELFF. The CDR3 coding sequence is TGTGCCAGCAGCTTGGAACCCACCACCGGGGAGCTGTTTTTT. This sequence joins TRBV7-3 and TRBJ2-2; unclear D gene. The length of the CDR3 is 14 residues. Germline CDR1 SGHTA, CDR2 FQGTGA. Trimming left V 3 bases short and J 4 bases short, with 9 bases between. Full variable domain (outside the CDR3, taken from reference TRBV7-3 and TRBJ2-2): GAGVSQTPSNKVTEKGKYVELRCDPISGHTALYWYRQSLGQGPEFLIYFQGTGAADDSGLPNDRFFAVRPEGSVSTLKIQRTERGDSAVYLCASSLEPTTGELFFGEGSRLTVL.